This passage covers 22 T cell receptor beta chains from one sample sequenced in a study of blood T cell repertoires in COVID-19. The assay was immunoSEQ multiplex PCR, and TCRdb's table has in-frame clones only and misses some. The sample has more than 90,000 clones, about 83% seen once. Sequenced material: peripheral blood. These receptors were taken from a woman between 55 and 75 years old with COVID-19, enrolled during active disease.

The V call is TRBV6-5, the J call TRBJ1-3; tentatively, D is TRBD1 (6 bases). Germline V lookup: CDR1 MNHEY, CDR2 SVGAGI. The CDR3 is made up of 16 amino acids. V lost 0 bases, J lost 4 bases, and 13 bases lay in between. CDR3 sequence (DNA): TGTGCCAGCAGTTACTCGACAGGCGCTTCGGGAAACACCATATATTTT. Encoded protein: CASSYSTGASGNTIYF.

Only one count was recorded for this clone. The chain has TRBV9 and TRBJ1-2; the match to TRBD1 covers 8 bases. Germline loops: CDR1 SGDLS, CDR2 YYNGEE. The CDR3 extends over 13 amino acids. Losses at the gene ends were 4 bases for V and 6 bases for J; bases not matched to a gene: 5. CDR3 residues: CASSTDREDGYTF. Here the CDR3 DNA reads TGTGCCAGCAGCACGGACAGGGAGGATGGCTACACCTTC.

This clone was counted once. The chain is built from TRBV7-2 and TRBJ1-3; 8 nucleotides line up with TRBD1. V lost 4 bases, J lost 3 bases, and 5 bases stayed unmatched. The CDR3 contains 15 residues. Germline loops: CDR1 SGHTA, CDR2 FQGNSA. The chain's CDR3 is CASSYDRGSGNTIYF. The CDR3 nucleotides are TGTGCCAGCAGCTACGACAGGGGCAGTGGAAACACCATATATTTT.

The rearrangement uses TRBV5-5 and TRBJ1-1; tentatively, D is TRBD1 (5 bases). The length of the CDR3 is 14 residues. Germline CDR1 and CDR2: SGHKS and YYEKEE (reference sequence). V was trimmed by 4 bases and J by 0 bases, leaving 10 bases between them. The CDR3 DNA reads TGTGCCAGCAGCGATGACAGATTGAACACTGAAGCTTTCTTT. This gives the protein CASSDDRLNTEAFF.

The gene calls are TRBV5-5 and TRBJ1-2; a possible D gene is TRBD1 (6 bases). V gave up 0 bases and J gave up 6 bases, with 6 bases separating them. In germline, CDR1 is SGHKS, CDR2 YYEKEE (reference sequence). CDR3 length: 12 amino acids. In nucleotides, the CDR3 is TGTGCCAGCAGCTTGGACAGGGATGGCTACACCTTC. Its translation is CASSLDRDGYTF.

The chain uses TRBV6-5 and TRBJ1-2, with D tentatively TRBD1 (5 bases). The CDR3 is 16 residues long. Germline assignment: CDR1 MNHEY and CDR2 SVGAGI. Trimming removed 2 bases at V and 3 bases at J, with 16 bases between. CDR3 nucleotides: TGTGCCAGCAGTTACAAGAACAGGCCCGACCACTATGGCTACACCTTC. Translating it yields CASSYKNRPDHYGYTF.

The chain links TRBV10-2 to TRBJ2-1; the D gene is possibly TRBD2 (5 bases). CDR3 length: 17 amino acids. Trimming removed 0 bases from V and 5 bases from J, with 17 bases in between. Germline loops: CDR1 WSHSY, CDR2 SAAADI. CDR3 amino acids: CASSESVSTRDDNEQFF. In nucleotides, the CDR3 is TGCGCCAGCAGTGAGTCGGTTAGTACTAGGGATGACAATGAGCAGTTCTTC.

J is TRBJ2-1 and V is TRBV6-2 or TRBV6-3; 14 nucleotides line up with TRBD2. The ends lost 3 bases at V and 5 bases at J; junction bases unmatched: 6. The CDR3 consists of 17 residues. Germline assignment: CDR1 MNHEY and CDR2 SVGEGT. The CDR3 spells CASSYAGLAGGNNEQFF. CDR3 DNA: TGTGCCAGCAGTTATGCAGGACTAGCGGGGGGAAACAATGAGCAGTTCTTC.

The genes are TRBV7-9 and TRBJ1-1; D possibly corresponds to TRBD1 (6 bases). The CDR3 is 15 residues long. CDR1 SEHNR and CDR2 FQNEAQ come from the germline V gene (reference sequence). The V gene lost 1 base and the J gene lost 4 bases, with 13 bases spanning the gap. CDR3 residues: CASSLEAGESTEAFF. CDR3 DNA: TGTGCCAGCAGCTTAGAGGCAGGGGAGAGCACTGAAGCTTTCTTT. Using reference TRBV7-9 and TRBJ1-1 for the parts outside the CDR3, the full variable domain is DTGVSQNPRHKITKRGQNVTFRCDPISEHNRLYWYRQTLGQGPEFLTYFQNEAQLEKSRLLSDRFSAERPKGSFSTLEIQRTEQGDSAMYLCASSLEAGESTEAFFGQGTRLTVV.

The chain has TRBV21-1 and TRBJ2-1; the table gives TRBD2 as D, unverified against the DNA. TRBV21-1 is termed a pseudogene. This CDR3 has 17 amino acids. The CDR3 region has the DNA TGTGCCAGCAGCAAACGGCGGCTAGCGGGCAGCAAATGTGAGCAGTTCTTC. Its protein is CASSKRRLAGSKCEQFF.

V gene TRBV7-2 combines with J gene TRBJ1-5, with 10 bases matching TRBD1. The CDR3 spans 17 residues. Germline-derived CDR1 and CDR2 are SGHTA and FQGNSA. Trimming took 5 bases from V and 2 from J; bases not matched to a gene: 9. CDR3 residues: CASSRTGTGDGNQPQHF. In DNA form, the CDR3 reads TGTGCCAGCAGCAGAACCGGGACAGGGGACGGCAATCAGCCCCAGCATTTT.

V is TRBV23-1 and J is TRBJ2-3; the match to TRBD1 covers 9 bases. TRBV23-1 is placed among ORFs of uncertain function. The CDR3 is 17 amino acids. V lost 4 bases to trimming and J lost 0 bases; unmatched junction nucleotides: 8. CDR3 nucleotides: TGCGCCAGCAGTCTAAGGGACAGGGTTCGTAGCACAGATACGCAGTATTTT. Translated: CASSLRDRVRSTDTQYF.

The chain couples TRBV9 to TRBJ1-2, with 8 bases lining up with TRBD1. The CDR3 is made up of 14 amino acids. V was clipped by 4 bases and J by 2 bases; unmatched bases: 4. Germline CDR1 and CDR2: SGDLS and YYNGEE. The CDR3, as DNA: TGTGCCAGCAGCCCAGGACAGGGAAACTATGGCTACACCTTC. Residues: CASSPGQGNYGYTF.

This chain joins TRBV4-3 and TRBJ1-2; 7 nucleotides line up with TRBD1. CDR1 is LGHNA, CDR2 YSLEER, per germline. The CDR3 extends over 15 amino acids. The junction had 9 bases not matched to a gene; V was cut back by 2 bases and J by 6 bases. CDR3 nucleotides: TGCGCCAGCAGCCAACAATTAGGAACAGGGGATGGCTACACCTTC. Translation gives CASSQQLGTGDGYTF.

The chain recombines TRBV11-2 with TRBJ1-4; 10 bases line up with TRBD1. Unmatched junction bases numbered 14, after V lost 5 bases and J lost 5 bases. Germline CDR1 reads SGHAT; CDR2 reads FQNNGV. The CDR3 sequence is 18 residues long. The CDR3 spells CASSPRGQGTVNNEKLFF. The CDR3 coding sequence is TGTGCCAGCAGCCCCCGGGGACAGGGGACGGTGAACAATGAAAAACTGTTTTTT.

CDR3: CASSDSDRALNQPQHF. CDR3 coding DNA: TGTGCCAGCAGTGACTCGGACAGGGCCCTTAATCAGCCCCAGCATTTT. The rearrangement joins TRBV6-4 to TRBJ1-5, with 8 bases aligning to TRBD1. The J segment lost 4 bases and the V segment lost 0 bases, leaving 5 bases of the junction unmatched. Looked up from germline, CDR1 is MRHNA and CDR2 is SNTAGT. The CDR3 consists of 16 residues.

The chain combines TRBV7-9 with TRBJ1-1; 8 nucleotides align to TRBD1. CDR3 size: 15 residues. CDR1 is SEHNR, CDR2 FQNEAQ, per germline (reference sequence). V lost 4 bases and J lost 0; bases outside the gene matches: 4. CDR3 nucleotide sequence: TGTGCCAGCAGCTCGACAGGGGCCATGAACACTGAAGCTTTCTTT. Translation gives CASSSTGAMNTEAFF.

This clone was counted only a few times. The V and J genes are TRBV7-8 and TRBJ1-1, with D uncertain. CDR1 and CDR2 from the germline V gene are SGHVS and FQNEAQ. This CDR3 has 13 residues. V was shortened by 3 bases and J by 4 bases, with 9 bases between the two germline ends. CDR3 in amino acids: CASSLGGITEAFF. CDR3 nucleotides: TGTGCCAGCAGCTTGGGAGGGATCACTGAAGCTTTCTTT.

The V and J genes are TRBV19 and TRBJ2-7; 7 nucleotides line up with TRBD1. V shed 1 base and J 3 bases; nucleotides not matched to a gene: 6. The CDR3 extends over 15 amino acids. The germline gives CDR1 LNHDA, CDR2 SQIVND (reference sequence). The DNA of the CDR3 is TGTGCCAGTAGTATAGGGGGACAGCCCCTCTACGAGCAGTACTTC. It encodes CASSIGGQPLYEQYF.

This chain uses TRBV18 with TRBJ2-5; tentative D call: TRBD1 (5 bases). V was clipped by 2 bases and J by 5 bases, with 9 bases between them. The germline gives CDR1 KGHSH, CDR2 LQKENI. The CDR3 has 13 amino acids. The CDR3, as DNA: TGTGCCAGCTCACCATGGCAGGGCGAGACCCAGTACTTC. This sequence encodes CASSPWQGETQYF.

The chain combines TRBV6-5 with TRBJ2-3, with D tentatively TRBD2 (5 bases). This CDR3 spans 15 amino acids. Per germline, CDR1 MNHEY and CDR2 SVGAGI. V was trimmed by 5 bases and J by 1 base, leaving 13 bases between them. The CDR3 reads CASSRTEERTDTQYF. DNA for the CDR3: TGTGCCAGCAGTCGGACGGAGGAACGCACAGATACGCAGTATTTT.

The CDR3 sequence is CASSGPPGQQETQYF. CDR3 sequence (DNA): TGTGCCAGCAGTGGACCTCCGGGACAGCAAGAGACCCAGTACTTC. The genes are TRBV6-2 or TRBV6-3 and TRBJ2-5; 7 bases line up with TRBD1. J was trimmed by 2 bases and V by 5 bases; bases with no gene match: 8. The germline CDR1 and CDR2 sequences are MNHEY and SVGEGT. The CDR3 loop spans 15 amino acids.